These T cell receptor beta chains were read from a single sample in a study of PD-1 and CTLA-4 blockade in melanoma. Only in-frame clones appear in the TCRdb table, and some are missing; sequencing was by immunoSEQ multiplex PCR. The top ten clones hold under 35% of a sample with some 11,000 clones, approximately 85% of them seen once. Here the sequenced sample was CD8+ T cells from peripheral blood, taken from a patient given anti-PD-1 treatment. These receptors all stem from a human donor with melanoma. Each CDR3 is given with its conserved first and last residue. Fields, in order: CDR3 length, clone size, J gene, D gene, V gene, CDR3 protein, CDR3 DNA. A D gene is named only where the DNA matches it firmly. Only part of the rows carry a size: once, few, many, or a class if the clone is expanded.

14 | . | TRBJ1-3 | . | TRBV5-4 | CASSFGGSEDTIYF | TGTGCCAGCAGCTTCGGGGGCTCAGAGGACACCATATATTTT
14 | . | TRBJ2-7 | TRBD1 | TRBV7-6 | CASSLGTGLDEQYF | TGTGCCAGCAGCTTAGGGACAGGGCTAGACGAGCAGTACTTC
13 | . | TRBJ1-5 | . | TRBV7-8 | CASRRALNQPQHF | TGTGCCAGCCGCCGGGCCCTTAATCAGCCCCAGCATTTT
16 | . | TRBJ2-1 | TRBD2 | TRBV4-1 | CASSQDPTSSRNEQFF | TGCGCCAGCAGCCAAGATCCGACTAGCAGCCGCAATGAGCAGTTCTTC
14 | . | TRBJ1-1 | . | TRBV11-3 | CASRGRTMNTEAFF | TGTGCCAGCAGAGGGAGGACGATGAACACTGAAGCTTTCTTT
14 | . | TRBJ2-1 | . | TRBV10-3 | CAISVPQGKNEQFF | TGTGCCATCAGTGTTCCACAGGGTAAAAATGAGCAGTTCTTC
12 | few | TRBJ1-2 | . | TRBV7-9 | CASSPTAYGYTF | TGTGCCAGCAGCCCGACAGCCTATGGCTACACCTTC
13 | . | TRBJ2-5 | . | TRBV19 | CASSIATSGTQYF | TGTGCCAGTAGTATAGCTACCTCTGGGACCCAGTACTTC
18 | . | TRBJ1-3 | TRBD1 | TRBV13 | CASSPNRDRDGPGNTIYF | TGTGCCAGCAGCCCAAACCGAGACAGGGACGGTCCAGGAAACACCATATATTTT
13 | . | TRBJ2-3 | TRBD2 | TRBV29-1 | CTVSGAREDTQYF | TGCACCGTTAGCGGGGCCCGCGAAGATACGCAGTATTTT
15 | . | TRBJ2-5 | . | TRBV4-1 | CASSQMGRADETQYF | TGCGCCAGCAGCCAAATGGGAAGGGCCGATGAGACCCAGTACTTC
16 | once | TRBJ1-3 | . | TRBV3-1/TRBV3-2 | CASSARGGHSGNTIYF | TGTGCCAGCAGCGCGAGGGGTGGGCACTCTGGAAACACCATATATTTT
12 | . | TRBJ1-1 | . | TRBV13 | CASSFGDTEAFF | TGTGCCAGCAGTTTTGGGGACACTGAAGCTTTCTTT
14 | . | TRBJ2-7 | . | TRBV9 | CASSVGGENYEQYF | TGTGCCAGCAGCGTAGGGGGGGAGAATTACGAGCAGTACTTC
13 | . | TRBJ2-1 | . | TRBV4-2 | CASSEETYNEQFF | TGTGCCAGCAGCGAGGAAACATACAATGAGCAGTTCTTC
17 | . | TRBJ2-2 | TRBD2 | TRBV14 | CASSQDAGGPSAGELFF | TGTGCCAGCAGCCAAGATGCGGGGGGGCCGTCAGCCGGGGAGCTGTTTTTT
14 | . | TRBJ2-3 | . | TRBV5-8 | CASSLGGTTDTQYF | TGTGCCAGCAGCTTGGGCGGCACCACAGATACGCAGTATTTT